Listed here are 22 T cell receptor beta chains from one sample, sequenced in a study of T cell responses to AZD1222 COVID-19 vaccine. TCRdb's table, derived via immunoSEQ multiplex PCR, lists solely in-frame clones and lacks some. Of 100,000 to 150,000 clones in the sample, over 80% were seen once. The material sequenced was peripheral blood, taken on day 0 of AZD1222 vaccination. All receptors derive from an adult in good health.

The rearrangement uses TRBV2 and TRBJ1-5; perhaps TRBD1 as D (5 bases). This CDR3 is 13 amino acids long. Deletions cut 6 bases from V and 5 bases from J, with 11 bases between. CDR1 is SNHLY, CDR2 FYNNEI, per germline. CDR3 protein: CASRDTHYQPQHF. CDR3 nucleotides: TGTGCCAGCAGGGACACCCACTATCAGCCCCAGCATTTT.

The chain has TRBV7-9 and TRBJ1-4; TRBD1 matches 7 bases. The germline V gene has CDR1 SEHNR and CDR2 FQNEAQ (reference sequence). CDR3 length: 15 amino acids. The J segment lost 7 bases and the V segment lost 5 bases, leaving 10 bases of the junction unmatched. In DNA, the CDR3 is TGTGCCAGCAGCCAAGGTACAGGGGTGATTGAAAAACTGTTTTTT. It is translated as CASSQGTGVIEKLFF.

The CDR3 coding sequence is TGTGCCAGCAGCTTAGACGGTGTGGGGGGCGCATTTGACACTGAAGCTTTCTTT. It is translated as CASSLDGVGGAFDTEAFF. The chain links TRBV13 to TRBJ1-1, with D possibly matching TRBD1 (6 bases). The V gene's germline CDR1 is PRHDT and CDR2 FYEKMQ (reference sequence). The CDR3 sequence is 18 residues long. The ends were cut back, 1 base at V and 3 bases at J, with 21 bases in the middle.

This chain joins TRBV11-3 and TRBJ2-7; TRBD1 agrees at 7 bases. Trimming cost V 5 bases and J 3 bases; bases outside gene matches: 4. Germline loops: CDR1 SGHNT, CDR2 YENEEA. The CDR3 is made up of 13 amino acids. CDR3 loop: CASSIGTDYEQYF. For the CDR3, the DNA is TGTGCCAGCAGCATAGGGACAGACTACGAGCAGTACTTC.

V gene TRBV12-3 or TRBV12-4 combines with J gene TRBJ1-2; TRBD1 matches at 7 bases. The CDR3 sequence is 13 residues long. V dropped 5 bases and J dropped 8; count of bases not matched to a gene: 8. The CDR3 spells CASSRGQEGGYTF. CDR3 bases: TGTGCCAGCAGTCGCGGACAGGAGGGGGGCTACACCTTC.

V usage is TRBV4-1 and J usage is TRBJ1-1; weak D call: TRBD1 (5 bases). Germline CDR1 MGHRA, CDR2 YSYEKL. Between the trimmed V and J ends, which lost 1 base and 5 bases, there was a span of 14 bases. The CDR3 sequence is 15 residues long. The CDR3: CASSQGGGLETEAFF. The CDR3 region has the DNA TGCGCCAGCAGCCAAGGGGGGGGTCTTGAGACTGAAGCTTTCTTT.

V and J are TRBV19 and TRBJ1-2; D remains unclear. The germline V and J ends were trimmed by 5 bases and 4 bases, with 8 bases remaining between them. From germline, CDR1 is LNHDA and CDR2 SQIVND (reference sequence). The CDR3 length is 12 residues. The CDR3 sequence: CASSGRSYGYTF. Here the CDR3 DNA reads TGTGCCAGTAGTGGGCGGTCCTATGGCTACACCTTC.

V gene TRBV6-5 combines with J gene TRBJ1-5, with D possibly matching TRBD1 (6 bases). Germline CDR1 and CDR2: MNHEY and SVGAGI. This CDR3 comprises 14 residues. The V gene lost 2 bases and the J gene lost 3 bases, with 8 bases spanning the gap. For the CDR3, the DNA is TGTGCCAGCAGTTACGACAGGTACAATCAGCCCCAGCATTTT. This sequence encodes CASSYDRYNQPQHF.

The genes are TRBV6-5 and TRBJ1-5, with TRBD1 matching 8 bases. V shed 0 bases, J shed 5 bases, and the junction held 6 bases outside the gene matches. The CDR3 is 16 amino acids. Per the germline V gene, CDR1 is MNHEY and CDR2 is SVGAGI. CDR3 amino acids: CASSYSSGRGHQPQHF. In DNA, the CDR3 is TGTGCCAGCAGTTACTCGTCTGGCAGGGGGCATCAGCCCCAGCATTTT.

V and J are TRBV5-6 and TRBJ2-7, with 10 bases lining up with TRBD1. Trimming removed 4 bases from V and 2 bases from J; junction bases left unmatched: 6. Per the germline V gene, CDR1 is SGHDT and CDR2 is YYEEEE. The CDR3 totals 15 residues. CDR3 amino acids: CASSNGTGDPYEQYF. In nucleotides, the CDR3 is TGTGCCAGCAGCAATGGGACAGGGGACCCCTACGAGCAGTACTTC.

The CDR3 bases are TGTGCCAGTAGAGTCCAGACAGGGGCCCATGGGCAGCCCCAGCATTTT. This sequence encodes CASRVQTGAHGQPQHF. The J gene is TRBJ1-5, the V gene TRBV19, with TRBD1 identical over 8 bases. The germline gives CDR1 LNHDA, CDR2 SQIVND (reference sequence). The CDR3 extends over 16 amino acids. Unmatched junction bases numbered 14, after V lost 6 bases and J lost 7 bases.

The chain links TRBV5-1 to TRBJ1-5; D uncertain. Germline values: CDR1 SGHRS, CDR2 YFSETQ. The length of the CDR3 is 15 residues. The V end lost 4 bases, the J end lost 0 bases, and 11 bases lay between the germline ends. CDR3 region: CASSEAGVSNQPQHF. CDR3 coding DNA: TGCGCCAGCAGCGAGGCTGGGGTTAGCAATCAGCCCCAGCATTTT.

The rearrangement links TRBV18 to TRBJ2-3; 14 bases are shared with TRBD2. Germline CDR1 and CDR2: KGHSH and LQKENI. This CDR3 comprises 15 residues. V lost 3 bases, J lost 6 bases, and 2 bases stayed unmatched. This CDR3 is CASSPGLAGADTQYF. The CDR3, as DNA: TGTGCCAGCTCACCGGGACTAGCGGGGGCTGATACGCAGTATTTT.

This clone was recorded a few times. The chain recombines TRBV29-1 with TRBJ1-2, with a tentative D call TRBD1 (6 bases). The CDR3 has 16 amino acids. Trimming shortened V by 2 bases and J by 4 bases, and 20 bases separated the two germline ends. Germline assignment: CDR1 SQVTM and CDR2 ANQGSEA. DNA for the CDR3: TGCAGCGTTGAAAATCGGGAGACAGGCCGGCTCTATGGCTACACCTTC. Translation gives CSVENRETGRLYGYTF.

The chain employs TRBV5-4 and TRBJ2-3, with 7 bases identical to TRBD1. The trim removed 4 bases at V and 2 bases at J, leaving 4 bases unmatched. The CDR3 has 14 amino acids. Germline loops: CDR1 SGHNT, CDR2 YYREEE (reference sequence). In nucleotides, the CDR3 is TGTGCCAGCAGCGCCGGGACAGCCACAGATACGCAGTATTTT. Translating it yields CASSAGTATDTQYF.

This chain uses TRBV7-2 with TRBJ2-7, with 10 bases aligning to TRBD2. The germline V gene has CDR1 SGHTA and CDR2 FQGNSA. This CDR3 region has 15 residues. Germline trimming cut 4 bases from V and 2 bases from J; bases unmatched to any gene: 5. This chain's CDR3 is CASSYLAGATYEQYF. The DNA of the CDR3 is TGTGCCAGCAGCTACCTAGCGGGGGCCACCTACGAGCAGTACTTC.

The chain has TRBV19 and TRBJ1-4, with 7 nucleotides matching TRBD1. V was clipped by 8 bases and J by 3 bases; unmatched bases: 3. Germline V CDR1 and CDR2: LNHDA, SQIVND (reference sequence). The CDR3 totals 13 residues. The DNA for the CDR3 is TGTGCCAGTGCGGACAGGCCTAATGAAAAACTGTTTTTT. It yields the protein CASADRPNEKLFF.

About this clone: The same CDR3 can be traced to other DNA sequences in this sample. The V gene is TRBV11-2, the J gene TRBJ2-5; D is unresolved. This CDR3 has 11 residues. Trimming removed 1 base from V and 5 bases from J, with 2 bases in between. Germline V gene sequence: CDR1 SGHAT, CDR2 FQNNGV. This CDR3 reads CASSLGETQYF. CDR3 in DNA: TGTGCCAGCAGCTTAGGGGAGACCCAGTACTTC.

The chain has TRBV27 and TRBJ2-1; 7 bases map to TRBD1. The germline gives CDR1 MNHEY, CDR2 SMNVEV (reference sequence). V lost 5 bases and J lost 0; bases outside the gene matches: 7. The CDR3 consists of 16 residues. CDR3 coding DNA: TGTGCCAGCAGTATGGGACAGATGAGCTCCTACAATGAGCAGTTCTTC. Protein: CASSMGQMSSYNEQFF.

The V and J genes are TRBV5-5 and TRBJ2-3, with no clear D. Trimming stripped 2 bases from V and 1 base from J, with 8 bases between. CDR1 and CDR2 (germline): SGHKS, YYEKEE (reference sequence). The CDR3 consists of 14 residues. CDR3 DNA: TGTGCCAGCAGCTTCACCATGGGCACAGATACGCAGTATTTT. Protein: CASSFTMGTDTQYF.

The rearrangement links TRBV28 to TRBJ2-7; D gene unclear. V was pared by 6 bases and J by 3 bases, with 12 bases between. Germline lookup yields CDR1 MDHEN and CDR2 SYDVKM. The CDR3 sequence is 13 residues long. CDR3 in amino acids: CASSPSDFYEQYF. CDR3 sequence (DNA): TGTGCCAGCAGCCCTAGTGATTTCTACGAGCAGTACTTC.

This sequence joins TRBV5-1 and TRBJ1-5; no clear D. CDR1 is SGHRS, CDR2 YFSETQ, per germline. The CDR3 consists of 13 residues. Between the trimmed V and J ends, which lost 4 bases and 5 bases, there was a span of 10 bases. The DNA of the CDR3 is TGCGCCAGCAGCCGAGATGGGGATCAGCCCCAGCATTTT. Protein sequence: CASSRDGDQPQHF. The whole variable domain, filled in from reference TRBV5-1 and TRBJ1-5, reads KAGVTQTPRYLIKTRGQQVTLSCSPISGHRSVSWYQQTPGQGLQFLFEYFSETQRNKGNFPGRFSGRQFSNSRSEMNVSTLELGDSALYLCASSRDGDQPQHFGDGTRLSIL.